Listed here are 9 T cell receptor beta chains from one sample, sequenced in a study of T cell responses to AZD1222 COVID-19 vaccine. Clones were sequenced by immunoSEQ multiplex PCR, and TCRdb holds only the in-frame ones, with some missing. The data contain some 150,000 clones, about 92% of them singletons. Sequencing was performed on peripheral blood, taken on day 0 of MenACWY control vaccination. The origin of the receptors is an adult in good health.

The V call is TRBV10-3, the J call TRBJ1-4; 7 bases match TRBD1. CDR1 is ENHRY and CDR2 is SYGVKD in the germline V gene. V lost 6 bases, J lost 6 bases, and 7 bases stayed unmatched. The CDR3 totals 14 residues. The CDR3 spells CAIRETGSDEKLFF. The CDR3 nucleotides read TGTGCCATCAGGGAGACAGGGTCGGATGAAAAACTGTTTTTT.

The chain carries TRBV24-1 and TRBJ2-1; tentative D call: TRBD2 (6 bases). Trimming stripped 3 bases from V and 6 bases from J, with 11 bases between. CDR1 and CDR2 from the germline V gene are KGHDR and SFDVKD. The CDR3 sequence is 14 residues long. This CDR3 reads CATSDPRDFNEQFF. As DNA, the CDR3 is TGTGCCACCAGTGATCCACGGGACTTCAATGAGCAGTTCTTC.

The chain combines TRBV29-1 with TRBJ2-3; 8 nucleotides match TRBD1. Trimming at V came to 3 bases and at J to 1 base, leaving 3 bases not matched to a gene. The V gene's germline CDR1 is SQVTM and CDR2 ANQGSEA. This CDR3 is 14 amino acids long. CDR3 sequence (DNA): TGCAGCGTTGATCCGGACAGGGGCACAGATACGCAGTATTTT. It specifies CSVDPDRGTDTQYF.

V is TRBV30 and J is TRBJ1-2; D unclear. Trimming removed 2 bases at V and 2 bases at J, with 6 bases between. CDR3 length: 12 amino acids. Germline values: CDR1 GTSNPN, CDR2 SVGIG (reference sequence). CDR3: CAWSSKNYGYTF. In DNA form, the CDR3 reads TGTGCCTGGAGTTCGAAAAACTATGGCTACACCTTC.

This clone appeared a single time. The chain links TRBV30 to TRBJ1-4; D may be TRBD1 (5 bases). Trimming took off 3 bases at V and 0 bases at J, with 8 bases between the two ends. This CDR3 spans 14 amino acids. Looked up from germline, CDR1 is GTSNPN and CDR2 is SVGIG (reference sequence). This CDR3 is CAWRTASTNEKLFF. As DNA, the CDR3 is TGTGCCTGGAGGACAGCTTCAACTAATGAAAAACTGTTTTTT.

J is TRBJ2-6 and V is TRBV6-9, with D unclear. Trimming left V 4 bases short and J 0 bases short, with 4 bases between. Germline values: CDR1 MNHGY, CDR2 SVAAGI. This CDR3 is 14 amino acids long. CDR3 residues: CASSSRSGANVLTF. The CDR3 DNA is TGTGCCAGCAGTTCCCGCTCTGGGGCCAACGTCCTGACTTTC.

The V call is TRBV30, the J call TRBJ1-1; D remains unclear. The V gene's germline CDR1 is GTSNPN and CDR2 SVGIG (reference sequence). The CDR3 sequence is 13 residues long. V gave up 1 base and J gave up 1 base, with 7 bases separating them. CDR3 sequence (DNA): TGTGCCTGGAGTGGGCAGGCGAACACTGAAGCTTTCTTT. It codes for CAWSGQANTEAFF.

In DNA, the CDR3 is TGTGCCAGCAGTTACTCGACGAGGTTCTCTGGAAACACCATATATTTT. Its translation: CASSYSTRFSGNTIYF. The gene calls are TRBV6-5 and TRBJ1-3; D gene unclear. This CDR3 comprises 16 residues. Germline V gives CDR1 MNHEY, CDR2 SVGAGI. Trimming shortened V by 0 bases and J by 0 bases, and 9 bases separated the two germline ends.

This clone was detected only once. J is TRBJ1-2 and V is TRBV7-2; D not resolved. CDR3 size: 15 residues. Germline loops: CDR1 SGHTA, CDR2 FQGNSA. The V end was cut by 1 base, the J end by 7 bases, with 16 bases between. Here the CDR3 DNA reads TGTGCCAGCAGCTTAGATGGAGTCGCGCGGCGTGGCTACACCTTC. It specifies CASSLDGVARRGYTF.